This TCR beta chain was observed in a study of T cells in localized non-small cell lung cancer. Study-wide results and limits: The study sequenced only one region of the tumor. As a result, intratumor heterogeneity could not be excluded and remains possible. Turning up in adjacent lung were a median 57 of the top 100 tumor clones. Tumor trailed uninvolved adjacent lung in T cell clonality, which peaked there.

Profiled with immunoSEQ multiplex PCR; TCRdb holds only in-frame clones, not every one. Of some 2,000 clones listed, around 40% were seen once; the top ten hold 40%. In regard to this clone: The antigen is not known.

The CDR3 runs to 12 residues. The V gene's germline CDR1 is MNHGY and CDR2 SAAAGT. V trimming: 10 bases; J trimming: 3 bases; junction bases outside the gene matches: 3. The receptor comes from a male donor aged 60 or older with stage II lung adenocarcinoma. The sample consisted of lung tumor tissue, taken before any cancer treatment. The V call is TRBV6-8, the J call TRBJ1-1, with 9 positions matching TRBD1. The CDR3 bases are TGTGCCATCAGGACAGGGGACACTGAAGCTTTCTTT. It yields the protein CAIRTGDTEAFF.